A selection of T cell receptor beta chains follows, all from one sample in a study of STAT5B mutations in CD4+ large granular lymphocyte leukemia. TCRdb's copy holds only in-frame clones and misses some; the assay was immunoSEQ multiplex PCR. This repertoire shows around 30,000 clones, roughly 82% found once; its top ten account for approximately 2%. The sequenced sample consisted of CD4+ T cells from blood buffy coats. The receptors stem from a human donor in good health. Both conserved end residues are part of each CDR3. Each record gives: CDR3 protein, CDR3 DNA, D gene, J gene, V gene, clone size. A D gene is named only where the DNA matches it firmly. Some rows have no size entry. The others give once, few or many, or a class for an expanded clone.

CATSKSDLGWTQYF,TGTGCCACCAGCAAGTCGGACTTGGGGTGGACCCAGTACTTC,.,TRBJ2-5,TRBV15,.
CASSRDRAPEAFF,TGTGCCAGCAGCCGGGACAGGGCCCCTGAAGCTTTCTTT,TRBD1,TRBJ1-1,TRBV11-2,few
CASRRDWGETQYF,TGTGCCAGCAGGCGGGACTGGGGGGAGACCCAGTACTTC,.,TRBJ2-5,TRBV2,.
CASSVAALYNEQFF,TGTGCCAGCAGCGTAGCGGCACTCTACAATGAGCAGTTCTTC,.,TRBJ2-1,TRBV9,.
CASSPTSGADTQYF,TGCGCCAGCAGCCCGACTTCGGGGGCAGATACGCAGTATTTT,.,TRBJ2-3,TRBV5-1,.
CASTRRRGQDYGYTF,TGTGCCAGCACCCGTAGGAGGGGACAGGACTATGGCTACACCTTC,TRBD1,TRBJ1-2,TRBV6-5,.
CASSLLILGQGDEQYF,TGTGCCAGCAGCTTATTAATACTCGGACAGGGCGACGAGCAGTACTTC,TRBD1,TRBJ2-7,TRBV11-2,few
CASSKTGGANTGELFF,TGTGCCAGCAGCAAGACAGGGGGCGCGAACACCGGGGAGCTGTTTTTT,TRBD1,TRBJ2-2,TRBV7-8,.
CASSGQGYEQYF,TGTGCCAGCAGTGGACAGGGCTACGAGCAGTACTTC,TRBD1,TRBJ2-7,TRBV2,few
CASSLGTGGFQPQHF,TGTGCCAGCAGCTTAGGGACAGGGGGCTTTCAGCCCCAGCATTTT,TRBD1,TRBJ1-5,TRBV7-2,.
CASGQNTGELFF,TGTGCCAGCGGGCAGAACACCGGGGAGCTGTTTTTT,.,TRBJ2-2,TRBV11-3,.
CASKGQKTNQPQHF,TGTGCCAGTAAGGGTCAGAAAACCAATCAGCCCCAGCATTTT,.,TRBJ1-5,TRBV19,.
CASSYSRDHEQYF,TGTGCCAGCAGTTACTCGAGGGACCACGAGCAGTACTTC,.,TRBJ2-7,TRBV6-6,.
CASSSGQARSYNEQFF,TGTGCCAGCAGCTCGGGACAGGCACGCTCCTACAATGAGCAGTTCTTC,TRBD1,TRBJ2-1,TRBV7-6,.
CASSMSGLAVEQYF,TGTGCCAGTAGTATGTCGGGACTAGCGGTAGAGCAGTACTTC,TRBD2,TRBJ2-7,TRBV19,.
CASSSDLTGAKYYGYTF,TGTGCCAGCAGTTCAGATCTGACAGGGGCCAAATACTATGGCTACACCTTC,TRBD1,TRBJ1-2,TRBV27,.
CASSDGSGEFREQYF,TGCGCCAGCAGTGACGGCTCAGGGGAGTTTAGAGAGCAGTACTTC,.,TRBJ2-7,TRBV10-2,.
CASSMGRPEAFF,TGTGCCAGTAGTATGGGTCGGCCTGAAGCTTTCTTT,.,TRBJ1-1,TRBV19,.
CASSESRSYGYTF,TGTGCCAGCAGTGAATCGAGGTCGTATGGCTACACCTTC,.,TRBJ1-2,TRBV6-1,.
CAWGTSGMIDTGELFF,TGTGCCTGGGGGACTAGCGGGATGATAGACACCGGGGAGCTGTTTTTT,TRBD2,TRBJ2-2,TRBV30,.
CASSWDTAIETQYF,TGTGCCAGCAGCTGGGACACGGCCATAGAGACCCAGTACTTC,.,TRBJ2-5,TRBV7-9,.
CASSPIRGPFTEAFF,TGTGCCAGCTCACCTATCAGGGGCCCCTTCACTGAAGCTTTCTTT,.,TRBJ1-1,TRBV18,.
CASSLPGQGQSDTQYF,TGTGCCAGCTCATTACCGGGACAGGGGCAGTCAGATACGCAGTATTTT,TRBD1,TRBJ2-3,TRBV18,once
CASSIDLWETQYF,TGTGCCAGTAGTATAGATCTATGGGAGACCCAGTACTTC,.,TRBJ2-5,TRBV19,.
CASSQDKGPAYEQYF,TGTGCCAGCAGCCAAGATAAGGGTCCGGCTTACGAGCAGTACTTC,.,TRBJ2-7,TRBV14,few
CASSPGQAANYGYTF,TGTGCCAGTAGTCCAGGACAGGCCGCTAACTATGGCTACACCTTC,TRBD1,TRBJ1-2,TRBV19,few
CAWIPRDTEAFF,TGTGCCTGGATCCCCAGGGACACTGAAGCTTTCTTT,.,TRBJ1-1,TRBV30,.
CASSVTSGGGYNEQFF,TGTGCCAGCAGCGTAACTAGCGGAGGAGGCTACAATGAGCAGTTCTTC,TRBD2,TRBJ2-1,TRBV9,.
CASSPGGDTNTGELFF,TGCGCCAGCAGCCCGGGGGGGGACACTAACACCGGGGAGCTGTTTTTT,TRBD2,TRBJ2-2,TRBV5-1,.
CSVKGGANTGELFF,TGCAGCGTTAAGGGGGGGGCGAACACCGGGGAGCTGTTTTTT,.,TRBJ2-2,TRBV29-1,once
CASSPWNTEAFF,TGTGCCAGCAGCCCCTGGAACACTGAAGCTTTCTTT,.,TRBJ1-1,TRBV5-4,.
CASSPRTGANEKLFF,TGTGCCAGCAGCCCCCGGACAGGGGCTAATGAAAAACTGTTTTTT,TRBD1,TRBJ1-4,TRBV7-9,.
CASSEAARGGPYGYTF,TGTGCCAGCAGTGAGGCCGCCAGGGGGGGCCCCTATGGCTACACCTTC,TRBD1,TRBJ1-2,TRBV6-1,.
CASRKASGYEQYF,TGCGCCAGCAGAAAAGCCTCGGGCTACGAGCAGTACTTC,.,TRBJ2-7,TRBV10-2,.
CATSRDRGVSGNTIYF,TGTGCCACCAGCAGAGATCGGGGGGTCTCTGGAAACACCATATATTTT,.,TRBJ1-3,TRBV15,.
CASSPTGVGGYTF,TGTGCCAGCTCACCAACAGGGGTGGGTGGCTACACCTTC,TRBD1,TRBJ1-2,TRBV18,.
CASSTGTGSTDTQYF,TGTGCCAGCAGCACCGGGACCGGTAGCACAGATACGCAGTATTTT,.,TRBJ2-3,TRBV7-8,.
CASSQEELNTEAFF,TGTGCCAGCAGCCAAGAGGAGCTGAACACTGAAGCTTTCTTT,.,TRBJ1-1,TRBV4-2,few
CASSLGQGGEQYF,TGTGCCAGCAGCCTGGGACAGGGCGGAGAGCAGTACTTC,TRBD1,TRBJ2-7,TRBV7-9,.
CASSLRDLADTQYF,TGTGCCAGCAGCTTGCGGGACCTGGCAGATACGCAGTATTTT,.,TRBJ2-3,TRBV11-3,.
CASSPEIANTDTQYF,TGTGCCAGCTCACCAGAGATAGCGAATACAGATACGCAGTATTTT,.,TRBJ2-3,TRBV18,.
CAVQRDSNYEQYF,TGTGCCGTCCAACGGGACAGTAACTACGAGCAGTACTTC,TRBD1,TRBJ2-7,TRBV6-6,once
CASSDTGGNTGELFF,TGCGCCAGCAGTGACACAGGGGGCAACACCGGGGAGCTGTTTTTT,TRBD1,TRBJ2-2,TRBV10-1,medium-sized
CSALDGGKTQYF,TGCAGCGCCCTGGACGGGGGGAAGACCCAGTACTTC,TRBD2,TRBJ2-5,TRBV29-1,.
CASGLARTADEAFF,TGTGCTAGTGGTTTGGCTCGGACAGCCGACGAAGCTTTCTTT,.,TRBJ1-1,TRBV12-5,.
CASSGSLRPEIDSGNTIYF,TGCGCCAGCAGTGGGTCACTTCGCCCCGAAATCGACTCTGGAAACACCATATATTTT,.,TRBJ1-3,TRBV10-1,once
CASSRTQGMGTEAFF,TGTGCCAGCAGCCGAACACAGGGGATGGGGACTGAAGCTTTCTTT,TRBD1,TRBJ1-1,TRBV14,.
CASSSLGGDTEAFF,TGTGCCAGCAGCTCGTTAGGGGGGGACACTGAAGCTTTCTTT,.,TRBJ1-1,TRBV7-2,.
CASSSGTKGSPLHF,TGTGCCAGCAGTTCCGGGACAAAGGGTTCACCCCTCCACTTT,.,TRBJ1-6,TRBV6-5,few
CASTPRPQNTEAFF,TGTGCCAGCACCCCCCGGCCTCAAAACACTGAAGCTTTCTTT,.,TRBJ1-1,TRBV11-2,.
CASSPRDATDTQYF,TGTGCCAGCAGCCCCCGGGACGCCACAGATACGCAGTATTTT,.,TRBJ2-3,TRBV6-6,.
CASSIRVADGYTF,TGTGCCAGCAGCATCAGGGTTGCGGATGGCTACACCTTC,.,TRBJ1-2,TRBV5-4,.
CAISDRVDQPQHF,TGTGCCATCAGTGACAGGGTTGACCAGCCCCAGCATTTT,.,TRBJ1-5,TRBV10-3,few
CASSPPGGVYNEQFF,TGTGCCAGCAGTCCCCCGGGCGGGGTGTACAATGAGCAGTTCTTC,.,TRBJ2-1,TRBV7-2,.